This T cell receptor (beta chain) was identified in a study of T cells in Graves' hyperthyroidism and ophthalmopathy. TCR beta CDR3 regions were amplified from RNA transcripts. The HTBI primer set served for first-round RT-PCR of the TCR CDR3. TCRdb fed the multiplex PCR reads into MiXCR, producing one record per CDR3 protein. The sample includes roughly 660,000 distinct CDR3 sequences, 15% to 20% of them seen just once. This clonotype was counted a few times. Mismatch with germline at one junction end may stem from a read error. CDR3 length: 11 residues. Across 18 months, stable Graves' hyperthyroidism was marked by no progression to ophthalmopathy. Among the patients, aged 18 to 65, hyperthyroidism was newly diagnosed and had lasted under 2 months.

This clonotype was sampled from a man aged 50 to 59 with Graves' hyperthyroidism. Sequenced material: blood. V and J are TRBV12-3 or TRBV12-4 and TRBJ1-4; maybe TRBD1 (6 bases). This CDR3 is CTSSSTGRLFF. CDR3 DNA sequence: TGTACCAGCAGTTCGACAGGCCGACTGTTTTTT.